The present T cell receptor beta chain was sequenced within a study of T cell repertoires in cytomegalovirus infection. With respect to this clonotype: Its antigen remains unknown.

TCRdb called the reads again in MiXCR, with one record for every CDR3 protein. The data show 800,000 to 950,000 distinct CDR3 sequences, over 25% seen once. This TCR came from a human donor in good health (CMV status not recorded). Some clones in this sample may be carry-over from other donors' samples. The source was cultured CD8+ T cells from PBMCs, collected from culture after CMV antigen stimulation.

CDR3 sequence: CASSQEVAAGKTQYF. CDR3 DNA: TGTGCCAGCAGCCAAGAGGTTGCGGCCGGGAAGACCCAGTACTTC. The chain uses TRBV3-1 and TRBJ2-5, with TRBD2 as a possible D gene (5 bases). This CDR3 is built from 15 residues. In germline, CDR1 is LGHDT, CDR2 YNNKEL (reference sequence). V was clipped by 0 bases and J by 6 bases, with 14 bases between them.